This passage covers 18 T cell receptor beta chains from one sample sequenced in a study of regulatory T cells in long-lasting Graves disease. Time point meaning: persistent/refractory GD, antithyroid drugs over 5 years with positive TRAb. Construction of the TCR library relied on RNA isolated from PBMCs. For TCR beta, libraries came from iRepertoire HTBI primers and Arm-PCR of CDR3 regions. From the multiplex PCR reads, TCRdb called clonotypes with MiXCR, one entry per CDR3 protein. In the table there are about 450,000 distinct CDR3 sequences, about 20% of which are singletons. This material consisted of peripheral blood mononuclear cells (PBMCs), taken when the disease was refractory, from a patient treated with antithyroid drugs. Receptor source: a female donor with Graves disease.

This chain connects TRBV13 to TRBJ2-3, with TRBD2 matching over 8 bases. The CDR3 runs 20 residues. Germline CDR1 and CDR2: PRHDT and FYEKMQ (reference sequence). The J segment lost 4 bases and the V segment lost 2 bases, leaving 20 bases of the junction unmatched. The CDR3 protein is CASSLFLPLSRAGVSDTQYF. CDR3 DNA: TGTGCCAGCAGCTTATTTCTCCCCCTCTCTCGAGCGGGAGTCTCAGATACGCAGTATTTT.

The rearrangement uses TRBV28 and TRBJ2-7; 7 bases agree with TRBD1. Unmatched junction bases numbered 27, after V lost 6 bases and J lost 7 bases. CDR3 length: 19 amino acids. Germline V CDR1 and CDR2: MDHEN, SYDVKM. Written as DNA, the CDR3 is TGTGCCAGCAGACCAAATTACCGGGACAGACTTGAACCCGTCTATGAGCAGTACTTC. Amino acids: CASRPNYRDRLEPVYEQYF. The full variable domain, with the rest looked up from reference TRBV28 and TRBJ2-7, is DVKVTQSSRYLVKRTGEKVFLECVQDMDHENMFWYRQDPGLGLRLIYFSYDVKMKEKGDIPEGYSVSREKKERFSLILESASTNQTSMYLCASRPNYRDRLEPVYEQYFGPGTRLTVT.

The V gene is TRBV29-1, the J gene TRBJ1-1, with D possibly TRBD1 on 5 matching bases. Germline CDR1 reads SQVTM; CDR2 reads ANQGSEA. Deletions cut 4 bases from V and 6 bases from J, with 9 bases between. The CDR3 is made up of 11 amino acids. The CDR3 nucleotides read TGCAGCGTTGTCGGAGGGGCTGAAGCTTTCTTT. Residues: CSVVGGAEAFF.

With respect to this clonotype: This may arise from a read error, as a much more abundant clone is one base away. This chain uses TRBV6-2 or TRBV6-3 with TRBJ2-7; D may correspond to TRBD1 or TRBD2 (5 bases each). Trimming left V 2 bases short and J 5 bases short, with 13 bases between. The CDR3 sequence is 14 residues long. The germline gives CDR1 MNHEY, CDR2 SVGEGT. CDR3 bases: TGTGCCAGCAGTTACGGGGCTCGGCGGGACGAGCAGTACTTC. Translation gives CASSYGARRDEQYF.

The chain has TRBV5-1 and TRBJ1-1; D might be TRBD1 (6 bases). This CDR3 has 14 residues. V shed 1 base and J shed 7 bases, with 14 bases lying between them. CDR1 and CDR2 (germline): SGHRS, YFSETQ. CDR3 nucleotide sequence: TGCGCCAGCAGCTTGTTGGGGGCGCAAAATGAAGCTTTCTTT. Translation gives CASSLLGAQNEAFF.

This clonotype has at least ten counts. The V call is TRBV5-1, the J call TRBJ2-7; either TRBD1 or TRBD2 may supply D (5 bases each). The germline V and J ends were trimmed by 0 bases and 2 bases, with 12 bases remaining between them. Germline assignment: CDR1 SGHRS and CDR2 YFSETQ. CDR3 length equals 15 residues. CDR3 sequence: CASSLAWGSPYEQYF. The CDR3 nucleotides are TGCGCCAGCAGCTTGGCCTGGGGGTCTCCCTACGAGCAGTACTTC.

The rearrangement links TRBV28 to TRBJ2-7; 9 bases are a match to TRBD1. The CDR3 spans 16 residues. The V segment lost 4 bases and the J segment 5 bases; nucleotides outside the gene matches: 12. Germline V CDR1 and CDR2: MDHEN, SYDVKM. CDR3 amino acids: CASSSAGTGGFDEQYF. DNA for the CDR3: TGTGCCAGCAGTTCCGCCGGCACAGGGGGCTTCGACGAGCAGTACTTC.

The V gene is TRBV12-3 or TRBV12-4, the J gene TRBJ1-2; TRBD1 aligns across 8 bases. The V segment lost 6 bases and the J segment 5 bases; nucleotides outside the gene matches: 11. This CDR3 is built from 15 residues. In nucleotides, the CDR3 is TGTGCCAGCAGAACCACAGGGGGGATCCAATATGGCTACACCTTC. Translating it yields CASRTTGGIQYGYTF.

The chain recombines TRBV6-2 or TRBV6-3 with TRBJ2-3; 8 bases agree with TRBD2. The CDR3 sequence is 14 residues long. Germline values: CDR1 MNHEY, CDR2 SVGEGT. V shed 5 bases and J 5 bases; nucleotides not matched to a gene: 6. CDR3 protein: CASSASTSGDTQYF. Here the CDR3 DNA reads TGTGCCAGCAGTGCGTCAACTAGCGGAGATACGCAGTATTTT.

The V gene is TRBV20-1, the J gene TRBJ2-7, with TRBD2 matching over 9 bases. V trimming: 3 bases; J trimming: 2 bases; junction bases outside the gene matches: 8. The CDR3 covers 15 residues. Germline V CDR1 and CDR2: DFQATT, SNEGSKA (reference sequence). CDR3 bases: TGCAGTGCTAGGGACGCGGGCGGGGGGGCCTACGAGCAGTACTTC. Residues: CSARDAGGGAYEQYF.

This clonotype has at least ten counts. The DNA for the CDR3 is TGCAGCGTTGATGGGACAGGGGATGGATGGGAGACCCAGTACTTC. It specifies CSVDGTGDGWETQYF. The chain uses TRBV29-1 and TRBJ2-5, with TRBD1 identical over 10 bases. CDR3 length: 15 residues. Germline V gene lookup returns CDR1 SQVTM and CDR2 ANQGSEA. The V gene end was trimmed by 3 bases and the J gene end by 5 bases; junction bases not matched to a gene: 9.

Note on this clonotype: The missing conserved phenylalanine or tryptophan at the end of this CDR3 makes a read error likely. The V call is TRBV7-9, the J call TRBJ1-2; 7 nucleotides line up with TRBD1. The CDR3 loop spans 16 amino acids. V lost 1 base and J lost 2; bases outside the gene matches: 7. Germline CDR1 reads SEHNR; CDR2 reads FQNEAQ (reference sequence). This CDR3 reads CASSLGGTAENYGYTS. The CDR3 DNA reads TGTGCCAGCAGCTTAGGAGGGACAGCAGAGAACTATGGCTACACCTCC.

The CDR3 DNA follows: TGCGCCAGCAGCCCCCAATGGGGGGGGACCTCCTACGAGCAGTACTTC. This sequence encodes CASSPQWGGTSYEQYF. The chain has TRBV4-1 and TRBJ2-7, with 7 bases aligning to TRBD2. The CDR3 length is 16 residues. Germline assignment: CDR1 MGHRA and CDR2 YSYEKL. After removal of 4 bases from V and 0 bases from J, the junction contained 9 bases not matched to a gene.

The sample holds many counts of this clonotype. This chain uses TRBV2 with TRBJ2-7; TRBD2 might be the D (5 bases). The length of the CDR3 is 14 residues. The V end was cut by 5 bases, the J end by 2 bases, with 13 bases between. Germline values: CDR1 SNHLY, CDR2 FYNNEI. The CDR3, as DNA: TGTGCCAGCAGTCGTACTAGGACCCCCTACGAGCAGTACTTC. It specifies CASSRTRTPYEQYF. The full variable domain, completed using reference TRBV2 and TRBJ2-7, is EPEVTQTPSHQVTQMGQEVILRCVPISNHLYFYWYRQILGQKVEFLVSFYNNEISEKSEIFDDQFSVERPDGSNFTLKIRSTKLEDSAMYFCASSRTRTPYEQYFGPGTRLTVT.

This clonotype was seen only a few times. The chain has TRBV20-1 and TRBJ1-2; weak D call: TRBD1 (6 bases). The germline V gene encodes CDR1 DFQATT and CDR2 SNEGSKA (reference sequence). Trimming stripped 5 bases from V and 7 bases from J, with 23 bases between. The CDR3 is made up of 15 amino acids. The CDR3 nucleotides are TGCAGTGCTGACAAGATCTGGGGGGCGCGAGCTGGCTACACCTTC. It yields the protein CSADKIWGARAGYTF.

The chain carries TRBV20-1 and TRBJ1-2; D is perhaps TRBD1 (5 bases). The V and J ends lost 6 bases and 1 base respectively, with 18 bases between them. Germline loops: CDR1 DFQATT, CDR2 SNEGSKA (reference sequence). The CDR3 spans 15 residues. The CDR3 DNA reads as TGCAGTGCATCGTCCGCGGGGAGGGGTAACTATGGCTACACCTTC. Protein sequence: CSASSAGRGNYGYTF.

This clonotype showed up many times. The chain joins TRBV30 to TRBJ1-1; 7 nucleotides match TRBD1. CDR1 GTSNPN and CDR2 SVGIG come from the germline V gene (reference sequence). The CDR3 is 14 residues long. V trimming: 2 bases; J trimming: 1 base; junction bases outside the gene matches: 4. Written as DNA, the CDR3 is TGTGCCTGGAGTCGAGGGGGCAGGAACACTGAAGCTTTCTTT. It translates to CAWSRGGRNTEAFF.

The genes are TRBV5-6 and TRBJ1-6, with a possible D match to TRBD1 (6 bases). V lost 6 bases and J lost 0, with 19 bases in between. CDR1 is SGHDT, CDR2 YYEEEE, per germline. The CDR3 contains 18 residues. CDR3 DNA: TGTGCCAGCACCCTTGTCAGGGGACGTAACTCCTATAATTCACCCCTCCACTTT. Protein: CASTLVRGRNSYNSPLHF. The full variable domain, with the rest looked up from reference TRBV5-6 and TRBJ1-6, is DAGVTQSPTHLIKTRGQQVTLRCSPKSGHDTVSWYQQALGQGPQFIFQYYEEEERQRGNFPDRFSGHQFPNYSSELNVNALLLGDSALYLCASTLVRGRNSYNSPLHFGNGTRLTVT.